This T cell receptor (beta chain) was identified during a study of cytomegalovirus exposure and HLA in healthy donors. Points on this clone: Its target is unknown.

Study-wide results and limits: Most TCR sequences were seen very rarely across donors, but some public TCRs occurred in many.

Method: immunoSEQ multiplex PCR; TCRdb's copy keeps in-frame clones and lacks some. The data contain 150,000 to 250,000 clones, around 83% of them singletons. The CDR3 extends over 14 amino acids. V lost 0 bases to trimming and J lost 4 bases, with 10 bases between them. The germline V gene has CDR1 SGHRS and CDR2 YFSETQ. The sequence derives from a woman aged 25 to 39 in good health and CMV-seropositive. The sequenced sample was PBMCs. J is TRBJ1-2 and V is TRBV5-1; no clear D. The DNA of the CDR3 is TGCGCCAGCAGCTTGGGGGCGCTTGGCTATGGCTACACCTTC. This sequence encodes CASSLGALGYGYTF. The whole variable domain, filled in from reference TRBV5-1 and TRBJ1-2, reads KAGVTQTPRYLIKTRGQQVTLSCSPISGHRSVSWYQQTPGQGLQFLFEYFSETQRNKGNFPGRFSGRQFSNSRSEMNVSTLELGDSALYLCASSLGALGYGYTFGSGTRLTVV.